Listed below are T cell receptor beta chains from one sample, sequenced in a study of T-cell memory formation after mild COVID-19. TCRdb reanalysed the 5' RACE reads using MiXCR and keeps one entry per CDR3 protein. The sample yields 350,000 to 500,000 distinct CDR3 sequences, 20% to 25% seen once. Sequenced sample: PBMCs or a T cell subset sorted from them (not recorded which). The receptors derive from an adult woman who had mild COVID-19 (a few samples of this study predate the infection). Cell type and time point are not known. CDR3s include the opening cysteine and the closing phenylalanine or tryptophan. A D gene is named only where the DNA matches it firmly. Only some rows state a clone size, as once, few, many or a class for expanded clones.

v_call	d_call	clone_size	j_call	cdr3_nt	cdr3_aa
TRBV7-8	NA	few	TRBJ2-1	TGTGCCAGCGGGGGACGCTACAATGAGCAGTTCTTC	CASGGRYNEQFF
TRBV7-2	NA	NA	TRBJ1-1	TGTGCCAGCAGCTTAGACCCCCCAGGGTACACTGAAGCTTTCTTT	CASSLDPPGYTEAFF
TRBV12-3/TRBV12-4	NA	few	TRBJ1-1	TGTGCCAGCAGTTTATATGGTCCTCCAATCACTGAAGCTTTCTTT	CASSLYGPPITEAFF
TRBV5-6	NA	NA	TRBJ2-3	TGTGCCAGCAGCCCCGGGCTTAGCGGCACAGATACGCAGTATTTT	CASSPGLSGTDTQYF
TRBV4-1	NA	NA	TRBJ2-7	TGCGCCAGCAGCCAAGATCAGGTGTACGAGCAGTACTTC	CASSQDQVYEQYF
TRBV24-1	NA	NA	TRBJ2-2	TGTGCCACCAGTGAGGCAGCGAACACCGGGGAGCTGTTTTTT	CATSEAANTGELFF
TRBV25-1	NA	NA	TRBJ2-5	TGTGCCAGCAGTGAACCCGGGTCCTCGAAGACCCAGTACTTC	CASSEPGSSKTQYF
TRBV7-8	TRBD2	few	TRBJ2-1	TGTGCCAGCAGCATTAGCGGGGGGATCTACAATGAGCAGTTCTTC	CASSISGGIYNEQFF
TRBV12-3/TRBV12-4	NA	few	TRBJ2-2	TGTGCCAGCAGTCCCCCCATCACCGGGGAGCTGTTTTTT	CASSPPITGELFF
TRBV7-2	NA	NA	TRBJ2-1	TGTGCCAGCAGCTTAGCAGATCTAGCGACGGGGTACAATGAGCAGTTCTTC	CASSLADLATGYNEQFF
TRBV6-5	NA	NA	TRBJ1-2	TGTGCCAGCAGTTACTCAATCGGGGGGAATAACTATGGCTACACCTTC	CASSYSIGGNNYGYTF
TRBV12-3/TRBV12-4	NA	few	TRBJ2-1	TGTGCCAGCAGTCCTTTTCTTACCTATGAGCAGTTCTTC	CASSPFLTYEQFF
TRBV29-1	TRBD1	few	TRBJ2-1	TGCAGCGTGTGGCTTGGGGACAGGGGATACAATGAGCAGTTCTTC	CSVWLGDRGYNEQFF